Below are 20 T cell receptor beta chains sequenced from a single sample in a study of blood T cell repertoires in COVID-19. Profiling relied on immunoSEQ multiplex PCR, and the TCRdb table lists in-frame clones only, not all of them. Among 250,000 to 300,000 clones listed, 80% to 90% were seen once. Source material: peripheral blood. Receptors originate from a woman in her 70s with COVID-19, enrolled during active disease.

Concerning this clone itself: The same CDR3 can be traced to other DNA sequences in this sample. The V and J genes are TRBV10-1 and TRBJ2-1; D unclear. The CDR3 has 13 amino acids. Germline lookup yields CDR1 WNHNN and CDR2 SYGVQD (reference sequence). V was pared by 0 bases and J by 10 bases, with 10 bases between. CDR3 DNA: TGCGCCAGCAGTGAGTCGACTCGCGGCGAGCAGTTCTTC. Its translation: CASSESTRGEQFF.

V gene TRBV6-5 combines with J gene TRBJ1-5; 8 bases are a match to TRBD1. The CDR3 has 16 amino acids. The V gene's germline CDR1 is MNHEY and CDR2 SVGAGI. V shed 4 bases and J 1 base; nucleotides not matched to a gene: 6. This CDR3 reads CASSLQGEVSNQPQHF. In DNA form, the CDR3 reads TGTGCCAGCAGTTTACAGGGGGAGGTGAGCAATCAGCCCCAGCATTTT.

The chain carries TRBV25-1 and TRBJ1-2, with D hard to call. The germline gives CDR1 MGHDK, CDR2 SYGVNS. V lost 1 base and J lost 6, with 6 bases in between. The CDR3 is 12 amino acids. The CDR3 spells CASSEWSNGYTF. CDR3 DNA: TGTGCCAGCAGTGAATGGAGCAATGGCTACACCTTC.

The chain combines TRBV27 with TRBJ1-1; 7 bases are shared with TRBD1. CDR3 size: 16 residues. With V trimmed by 2 bases and J by 3 bases, 9 bases remained unmatched. Germline values: CDR1 MNHEY, CDR2 SMNVEV (reference sequence). The CDR3 loop reads CASSLTPTGTDTEAFF. The CDR3 DNA reads TGTGCCAGCAGTTTAACCCCGACAGGGACGGACACTGAAGCTTTCTTT.

This clone has more than one count but fewer than ten. The DNA for the CDR3 is TGTGCCAGCAGCCTCACCGGGACAGGGAGTTCACCCCTCCACTTT. Amino acids: CASSLTGTGSSPLHF. V is TRBV6-4 and J is TRBJ1-6, with TRBD1 matching over 9 bases. CDR1 is MRHNA and CDR2 is SNTAGT in the germline V gene. CDR3 length equals 15 residues. V shed 6 bases, J shed 9 bases, and the junction held 9 bases outside the gene matches.

The chain has TRBV24-1 and TRBJ2-5; 11 positions match TRBD1. J gave up 1 base and V 5 bases, and 2 bases lay outside the gene matches. Germline CDR1 KGHDR, CDR2 SFDVKD. This CDR3 contains 15 residues. CDR3 residues: CATSAGTGGQETQYF. The CDR3 nucleotides read TGTGCCACCAGTGCTGGGACAGGGGGCCAAGAGACCCAGTACTTC.

This sequence joins TRBV6-5 and TRBJ1-2, with a tentative D call TRBD1 (6 bases). The CDR3 is 14 amino acids. Trimming took off 2 bases at V and 7 bases at J, with 14 bases between the two ends. The germline CDR1 and CDR2 sequences are MNHEY and SVGAGI. Here the CDR3 reads CASSYGGAFGGYTF. The CDR3 bases are TGTGCCAGCAGTTACGGGGGCGCATTTGGTGGCTACACCTTC.

This rearrangement joins TRBV5-1 to TRBJ1-5; D is perhaps TRBD1 (5 bases). The germline gives CDR1 SGHRS, CDR2 YFSETQ. CDR3 length: 15 amino acids. V lost 4 bases and J lost 2, with 13 bases in between. CDR3 in DNA: TGCGCCAGCAGCCCGGGGGGAGGGGGCAATCAGCCCCAGCATTTT. Its protein product is CASSPGGGGNQPQHF.

The chain recombines TRBV5-1 with TRBJ1-1; 7 bases align to TRBD1. The J segment lost 3 bases and the V segment lost 4 bases, leaving 3 bases of the junction unmatched. Germline CDR1 is SGHRS and CDR2 is YFSETQ. There are 13 residues in the CDR3. As DNA, the CDR3 is TGCGCCAGCAGCCCCGGACAGGACACTGAAGCTTTCTTT. The encoded protein is CASSPGQDTEAFF.

The chain has TRBV19 and TRBJ2-2; D possibly corresponds to TRBD2 (5 bases). Germline V gene data show CDR1 as LNHDA and CDR2 as SQIVND (reference sequence). CDR3 length: 15 residues. Trimming took off 8 bases at V and 6 bases at J, with 19 bases between the two ends. In DNA form, the CDR3 reads TGTGCCAGTGCTTTGGACGGGGTGGTCTCCGGGGAGCTGTTTTTT. Translated, it gives CASALDGVVSGELFF.

The chain has TRBV24-1 and TRBJ1-2, with D perhaps TRBD1 (5 bases). Germline CDR1 is KGHDR and CDR2 is SFDVKD. Trimming stripped 3 bases from V and 9 bases from J, with 13 bases between. This CDR3 is 13 amino acids long. CDR3 in amino acids: CATSDRSQGSYTF. The CDR3, as DNA: TGTGCCACCAGTGATCGATCCCAGGGTAGCTACACCTTC.

V gene TRBV10-3 combines with J gene TRBJ1-5; 7 bases line up with TRBD1. Trimming took 3 bases from V and 1 from J; bases not matched to a gene: 9. Germline V gives CDR1 ENHRY, CDR2 SYGVKD. This CDR3 is built from 17 residues. CDR3 amino acids: CAISESRTGLSNQPQHF. CDR3 DNA: TGTGCCATCAGTGAATCCCGGACAGGACTAAGCAATCAGCCCCAGCATTTT.

The rearrangement joins TRBV18 to TRBJ1-2, with D uncertain. This CDR3 comprises 12 residues. Germline V CDR1 and CDR2: KGHSH, LQKENI. V lost 4 bases, J lost 5 bases, and 8 bases lay in between. For the CDR3, the DNA is TGTGCCAGCTCACGAGCTGATTATGGCTACACCTTC. It codes for CASSRADYGYTF.

The chain is built from TRBV28 and TRBJ1-1; TRBD1 matches 7 bases. The germline V gene has CDR1 MDHEN and CDR2 SYDVKM. The CDR3 has 14 residues. V lost 2 bases, J lost 4 bases, and 4 bases stayed unmatched. The CDR3 sequence: CASSLTSGGTEAFF. DNA for the CDR3: TGTGCCAGCAGTTTAACCTCAGGGGGCACTGAAGCTTTCTTT.

The V gene is TRBV24-1, the J gene TRBJ2-3; D unclear. The CDR3 covers 17 residues. Germline V gene sequence: CDR1 KGHDR, CDR2 SFDVKD. Deletions cut 2 bases from V and 2 bases from J, with 16 bases between. The CDR3 nucleotides read TGTGCCACCAGTGATTCTGCCCGAAATCCAGACACAGATACGCAGTATTTT. Translating gives CATSDSARNPDTDTQYF.

The CDR3 DNA sequence: TGTGCCAGCAGCCCCACAGGGGGCACCTACAATGAGCAGTTCTTC. Protein sequence: CASSPTGGTYNEQFF. V gene TRBV12-1 combines with J gene TRBJ2-1; the tabulated D call, TRBD1, remains unverified against the DNA. TRBV12-1 is classified as a pseudogene. CDR3 size: 15 residues.

The chain has TRBV19 and TRBJ1-1; the D gene is possibly TRBD1 (5 bases). The V gene lost 6 bases and the J gene lost 5 bases, with 19 bases spanning the gap. Germline lookup yields CDR1 LNHDA and CDR2 SQIVND (reference sequence). This CDR3 has 15 amino acids. Written as DNA, the CDR3 is TGTGCCAGTAGCCCGGGAGGGGCTCCGAAGACTGAAGCTTTCTTT. Translation: CASSPGGAPKTEAFF.

The chain is built from TRBV5-1 and TRBJ2-1; 14 bases line up with TRBD2. Germline V gene data show CDR1 as SGHRS and CDR2 as YFSETQ. The V gene end was trimmed by 4 bases and the J gene end by 4 bases; junction bases not matched to a gene: 7. This CDR3 spans 17 amino acids. Here the CDR3 reads CASSPGTSGGLYNEQFF. CDR3 sequence (DNA): TGCGCCAGCAGCCCCGGGACTAGCGGGGGCCTTTACAATGAGCAGTTCTTC.

The chain recombines TRBV9 with TRBJ2-1, with 14 bases aligning to TRBD2. Germline V CDR1 and CDR2: SGDLS, YYNGEE. The CDR3 covers 18 residues. With 3 bases clipped from V and 7 bases from J, the junction kept 12 bases outside the gene matches. The CDR3 DNA reads TGTGCCAGCAGCGCCTCCGGGACTAGCGGGGGAGGCGGGAATGAGCAGTTCTTC. Translation gives CASSASGTSGGGGNEQFF.

CDR3 sequence: CASSPRSWGTDTQYF. The CDR3 region has the DNA TGCGCCAGCAGCCCGCGGTCATGGGGCACAGATACGCAGTATTTT. The genes are TRBV4-1 and TRBJ2-3; D not certain. The CDR3 consists of 15 residues. Germline-derived CDR1 and CDR2 are MGHRA and YSYEKL. Trimming left V 4 bases short and J 1 base short, with 12 bases between.